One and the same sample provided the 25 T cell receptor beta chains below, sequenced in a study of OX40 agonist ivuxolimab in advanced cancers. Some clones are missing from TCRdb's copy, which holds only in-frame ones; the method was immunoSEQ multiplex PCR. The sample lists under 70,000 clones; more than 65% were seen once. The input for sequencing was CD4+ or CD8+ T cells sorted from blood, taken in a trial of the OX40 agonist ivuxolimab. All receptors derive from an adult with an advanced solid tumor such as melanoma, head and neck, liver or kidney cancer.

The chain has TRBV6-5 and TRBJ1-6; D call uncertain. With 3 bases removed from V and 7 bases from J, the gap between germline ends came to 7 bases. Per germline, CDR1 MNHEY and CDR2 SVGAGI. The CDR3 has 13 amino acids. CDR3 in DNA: TGTGCCAGCAGTTATGACTTAAATTCACCCCTCCACTTT. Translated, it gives CASSYDLNSPLHF.

The CDR3 here is CASSEMGAGIQETQYF. Here the CDR3 DNA reads TGTGCCAGCAGTGAAATGGGTGCAGGGATCCAAGAGACCCAGTACTTC. The gene calls are TRBV2 and TRBJ2-5, with D tentatively TRBD1 (5 bases). Trimming removed 2 bases at V and 1 base at J, with 14 bases between. The CDR3 sequence is 16 residues long. Germline V gene data show CDR1 as SNHLY and CDR2 as FYNNEI.

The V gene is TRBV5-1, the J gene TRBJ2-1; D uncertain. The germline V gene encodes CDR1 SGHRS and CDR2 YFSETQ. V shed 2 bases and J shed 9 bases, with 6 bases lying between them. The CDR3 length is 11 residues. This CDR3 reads CASSLLSEQFF. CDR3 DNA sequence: TGCGCCAGCAGCTTACTTAGTGAGCAGTTCTTC.

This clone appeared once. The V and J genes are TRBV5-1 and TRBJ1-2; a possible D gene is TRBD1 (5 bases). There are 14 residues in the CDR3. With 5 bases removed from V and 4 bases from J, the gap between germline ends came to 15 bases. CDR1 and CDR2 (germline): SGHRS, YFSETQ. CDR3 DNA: TGCGCCAGCAGTAGCACAGGTGCAGGCTATGGCTACACCTTC. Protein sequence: CASSSTGAGYGYTF.

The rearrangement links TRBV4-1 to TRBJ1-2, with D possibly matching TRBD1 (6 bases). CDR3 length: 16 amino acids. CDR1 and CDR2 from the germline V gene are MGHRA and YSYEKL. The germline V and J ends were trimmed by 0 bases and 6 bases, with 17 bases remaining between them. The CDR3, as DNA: TGCGCCAGCAGCCAAGATCCGACAGGTGGGGGGAATGGCTACACCTTC. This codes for CASSQDPTGGGNGYTF.

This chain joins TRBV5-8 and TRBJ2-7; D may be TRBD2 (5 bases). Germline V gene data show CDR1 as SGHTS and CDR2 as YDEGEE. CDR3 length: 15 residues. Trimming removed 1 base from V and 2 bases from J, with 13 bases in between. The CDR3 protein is CASSLSLAATYEQYF. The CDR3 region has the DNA TGTGCCAGCAGCTTGTCTCTAGCCGCAACCTACGAGCAGTACTTC.

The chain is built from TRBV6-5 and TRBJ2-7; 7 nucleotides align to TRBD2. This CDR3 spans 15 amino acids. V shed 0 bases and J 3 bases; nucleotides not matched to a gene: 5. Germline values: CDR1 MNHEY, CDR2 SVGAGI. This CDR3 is CASSYSLGGVYEQYF. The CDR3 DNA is TGTGCCAGCAGTTACTCGCTGGGGGGGGTCTACGAGCAGTACTTC.

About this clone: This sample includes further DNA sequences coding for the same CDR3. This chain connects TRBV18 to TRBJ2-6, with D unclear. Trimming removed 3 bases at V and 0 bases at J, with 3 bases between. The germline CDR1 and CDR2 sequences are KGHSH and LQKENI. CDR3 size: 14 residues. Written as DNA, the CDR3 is TGTGCCAGCTCACCGAACTCTGGGGCCAACGTCCTGACTTTC. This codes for CASSPNSGANVLTF.

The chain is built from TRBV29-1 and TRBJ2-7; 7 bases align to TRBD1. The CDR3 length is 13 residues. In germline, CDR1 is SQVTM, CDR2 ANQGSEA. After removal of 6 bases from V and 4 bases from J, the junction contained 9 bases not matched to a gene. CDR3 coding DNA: TGCAGCGTCACGACAGGGTCCGCGTACGAGCAGTACTTC. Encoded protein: CSVTTGSAYEQYF.

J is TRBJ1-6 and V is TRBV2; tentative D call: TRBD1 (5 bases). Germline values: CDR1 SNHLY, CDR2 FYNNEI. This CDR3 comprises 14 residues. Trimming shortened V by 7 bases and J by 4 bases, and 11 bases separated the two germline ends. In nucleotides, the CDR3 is TGTGCCAGCACTTCACAGGTGTATAATTCACCCCTCCACTTT. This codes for CASTSQVYNSPLHF.

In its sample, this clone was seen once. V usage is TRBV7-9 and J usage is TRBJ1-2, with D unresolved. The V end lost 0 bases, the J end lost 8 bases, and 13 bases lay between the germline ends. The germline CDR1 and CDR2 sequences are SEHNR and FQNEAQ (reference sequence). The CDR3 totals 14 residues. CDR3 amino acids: CASSLAVKLRGYTF. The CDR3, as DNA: TGTGCCAGCAGCTTAGCGGTGAAGCTCAGGGGCTACACCTTC.

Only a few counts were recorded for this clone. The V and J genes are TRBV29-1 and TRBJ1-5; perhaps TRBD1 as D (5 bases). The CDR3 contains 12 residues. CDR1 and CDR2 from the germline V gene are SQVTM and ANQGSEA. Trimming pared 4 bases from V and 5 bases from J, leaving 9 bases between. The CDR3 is CSVVLGDQPQHF. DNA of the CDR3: TGCAGCGTTGTTCTGGGGGATCAGCCCCAGCATTTT.

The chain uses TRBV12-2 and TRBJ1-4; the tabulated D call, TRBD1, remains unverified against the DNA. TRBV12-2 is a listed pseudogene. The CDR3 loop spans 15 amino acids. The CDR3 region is CASRVQGPLNEKLFF. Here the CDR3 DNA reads TGTGCAAGTCGCGTCCAGGGGCCACTTAATGAAAAACTGTTTTTT.

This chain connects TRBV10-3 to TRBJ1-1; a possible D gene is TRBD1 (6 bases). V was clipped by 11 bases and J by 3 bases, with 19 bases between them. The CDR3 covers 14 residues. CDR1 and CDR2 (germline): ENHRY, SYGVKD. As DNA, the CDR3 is TGTGCCTCCAAGGCAGGGGCGAGGGACACTGAAGCTTTCTTT. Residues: CASKAGARDTEAFF.

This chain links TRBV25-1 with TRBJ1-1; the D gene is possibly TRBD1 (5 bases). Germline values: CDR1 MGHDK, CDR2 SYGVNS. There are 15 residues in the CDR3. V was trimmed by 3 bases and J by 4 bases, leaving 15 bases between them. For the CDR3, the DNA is TGTGCCAGCAGTGATGGCTGGGGCGCGGTCACTGAAGCTTTCTTT. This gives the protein CASSDGWGAVTEAFF. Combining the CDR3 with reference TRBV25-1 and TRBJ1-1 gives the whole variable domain EADIYQTPRYLVIGTGKKITLECSQTMGHDKMYWYQQDPGMELHLIHYSYGVNSTEKGDLSSESTVSRIRTEHFPLTLESARPSHTSQYLCASSDGWGAVTEAFFGQGTRLTVV.

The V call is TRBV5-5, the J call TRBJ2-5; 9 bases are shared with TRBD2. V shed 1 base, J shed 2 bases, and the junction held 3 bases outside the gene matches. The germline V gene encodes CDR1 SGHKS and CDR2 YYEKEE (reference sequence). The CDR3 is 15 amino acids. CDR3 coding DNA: TGTGCCAGCAGCTTGCTAGCGGGGATACAAGAGACCCAGTACTTC. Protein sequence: CASSLLAGIQETQYF.

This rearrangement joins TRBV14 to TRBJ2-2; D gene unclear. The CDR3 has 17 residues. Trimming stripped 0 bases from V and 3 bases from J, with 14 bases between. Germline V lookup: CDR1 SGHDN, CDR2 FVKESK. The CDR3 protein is CASSQDPSHLYTGELFF. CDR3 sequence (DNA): TGTGCCAGCAGCCAAGATCCAAGCCACCTGTACACCGGGGAGCTGTTTTTT. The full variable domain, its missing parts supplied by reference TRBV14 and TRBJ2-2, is EAGVTQFPSHSVIEKGQTVTLRCDPISGHDNLYWYRRVMGKEIKFLLHFVKESKQDESGMPNNRFLAERTGGTYSTLKVQPAELEDSGVYFCASSQDPSHLYTGELFFGEGSRLTVL.

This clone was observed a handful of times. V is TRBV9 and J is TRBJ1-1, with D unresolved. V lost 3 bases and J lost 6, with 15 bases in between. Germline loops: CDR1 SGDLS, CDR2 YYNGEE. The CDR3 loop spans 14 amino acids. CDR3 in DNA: TGTGCCAGCAGCGCCATCCCTACCGGAGCTGAAGCTTTCTTT. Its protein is CASSAIPTGAEAFF. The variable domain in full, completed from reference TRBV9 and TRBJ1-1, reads DSGVTQTPKHLITATGQRVTLRCSPRSGDLSVYWYQQSLDQGLQFLIQYYNGEERAKGNILERFSAQQFPDLHSELNLSSLELGDSALYFCASSAIPTGAEAFFGQGTRLTVV.

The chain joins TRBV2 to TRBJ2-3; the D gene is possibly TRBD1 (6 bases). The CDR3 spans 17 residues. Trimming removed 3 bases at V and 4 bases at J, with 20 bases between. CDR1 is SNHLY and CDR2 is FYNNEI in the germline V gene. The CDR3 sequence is CASSESGGGANPDTQYF. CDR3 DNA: TGTGCCAGCAGTGAGTCCGGTGGGGGCGCCAACCCAGATACGCAGTATTTT.

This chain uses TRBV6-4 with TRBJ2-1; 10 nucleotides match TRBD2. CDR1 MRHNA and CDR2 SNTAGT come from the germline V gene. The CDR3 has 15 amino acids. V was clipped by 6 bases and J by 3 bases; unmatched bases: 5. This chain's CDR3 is CASSQLAGSYNEQFF. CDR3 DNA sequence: TGTGCCAGCAGCCAACTAGCGGGGAGCTACAATGAGCAGTTCTTC.

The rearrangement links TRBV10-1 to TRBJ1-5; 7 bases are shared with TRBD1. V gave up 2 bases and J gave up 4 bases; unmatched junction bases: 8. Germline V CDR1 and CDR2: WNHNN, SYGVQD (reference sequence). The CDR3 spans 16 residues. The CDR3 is CASSERGGTDNQPQHF. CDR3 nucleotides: TGCGCCAGCAGTGAGAGAGGGGGGACAGATAATCAGCCCCAGCATTTT.

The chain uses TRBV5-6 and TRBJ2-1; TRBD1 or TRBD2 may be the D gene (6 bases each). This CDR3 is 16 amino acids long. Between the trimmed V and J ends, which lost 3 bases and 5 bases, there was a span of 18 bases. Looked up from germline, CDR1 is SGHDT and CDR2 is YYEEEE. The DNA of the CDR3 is TGTGCCAGCAGCTCTAGATTTCCGGGGGCCAACAATGAGCAGTTCTTC. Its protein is CASSSRFPGANNEQFF.

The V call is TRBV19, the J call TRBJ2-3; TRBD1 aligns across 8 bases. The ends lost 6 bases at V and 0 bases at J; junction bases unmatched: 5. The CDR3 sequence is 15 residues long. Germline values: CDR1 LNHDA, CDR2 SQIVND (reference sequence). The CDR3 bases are TGTGCCAGTAGCAGGACAGGGCCGAGCACAGATACGCAGTATTTT. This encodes CASSRTGPSTDTQYF. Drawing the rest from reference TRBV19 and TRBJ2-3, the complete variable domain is DGGITQSPKYLFRKEGQNVTLSCEQNLNHDAMYWYRQDPGQGLRLIYYSQIVNDFQKGDIAEGYSVSREKKESFPLTVTSAQKNPTAFYLCASSRTGPSTDTQYFGPGTRLTVL.

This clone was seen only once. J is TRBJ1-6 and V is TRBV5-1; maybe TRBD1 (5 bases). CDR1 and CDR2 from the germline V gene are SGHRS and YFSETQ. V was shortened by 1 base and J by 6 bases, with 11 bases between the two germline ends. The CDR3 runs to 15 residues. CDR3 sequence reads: CASSLWGRVNSPLHF. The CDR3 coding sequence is TGCGCCAGCAGCTTGTGGGGCCGTGTTAATTCACCCCTCCACTTT.

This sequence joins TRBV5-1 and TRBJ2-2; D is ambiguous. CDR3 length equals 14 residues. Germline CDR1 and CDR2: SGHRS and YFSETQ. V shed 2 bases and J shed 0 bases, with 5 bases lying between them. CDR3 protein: CASSLGPNTGELFF. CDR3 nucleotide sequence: TGCGCCAGCAGCTTAGGACCGAACACCGGGGAGCTGTTTTTT.